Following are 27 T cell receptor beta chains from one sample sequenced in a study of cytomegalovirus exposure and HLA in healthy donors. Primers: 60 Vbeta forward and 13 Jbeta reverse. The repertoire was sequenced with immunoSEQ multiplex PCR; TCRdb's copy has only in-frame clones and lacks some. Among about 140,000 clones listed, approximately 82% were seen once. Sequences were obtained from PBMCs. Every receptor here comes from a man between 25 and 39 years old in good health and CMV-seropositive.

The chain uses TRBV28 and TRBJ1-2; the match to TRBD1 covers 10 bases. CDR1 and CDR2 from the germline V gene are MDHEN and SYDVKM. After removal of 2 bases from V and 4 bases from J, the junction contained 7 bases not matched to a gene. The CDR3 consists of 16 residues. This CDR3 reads CASSLLDRGRTYGYTF. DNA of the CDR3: TGTGCCAGCAGTTTACTCGACAGGGGGCGAACCTATGGCTACACCTTC.

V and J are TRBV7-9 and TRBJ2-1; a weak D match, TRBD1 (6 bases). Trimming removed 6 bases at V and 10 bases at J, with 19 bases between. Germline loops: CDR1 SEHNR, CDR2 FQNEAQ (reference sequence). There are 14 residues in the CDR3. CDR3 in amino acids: CASSQGTVKGEQFF. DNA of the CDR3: TGTGCCAGCAGTCAGGGGACGGTCAAGGGCGAGCAGTTCTTC. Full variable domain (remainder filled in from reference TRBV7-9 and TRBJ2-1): DTGVSQNPRHKITKRGQNVTFRCDPISEHNRLYWYRQTLGQGPEFLTYFQNEAQLEKSRLLSDRFSAERPKGSFSTLEIQRTEQGDSAMYLCASSQGTVKGEQFFGPGTRLTVL.

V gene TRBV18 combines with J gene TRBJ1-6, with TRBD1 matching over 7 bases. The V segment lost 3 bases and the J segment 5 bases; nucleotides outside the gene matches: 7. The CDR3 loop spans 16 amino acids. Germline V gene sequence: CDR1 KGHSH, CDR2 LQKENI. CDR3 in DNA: TGTGCCAGCTCACCGGCCGGGACAGTCAATAATTCACCCCTCCACTTT. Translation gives CASSPAGTVNNSPLHF.

The CDR3 sequence: CASSIDSISSYNSPLHF. CDR3 nucleotide sequence: TGTGCCAGCAGCATTGACAGTATTAGCTCCTATAATTCACCCCTCCACTTT. V usage is TRBV5-4 and J usage is TRBJ1-6; TRBD1 might be the D (5 bases). The germline V gene has CDR1 SGHNT and CDR2 YYREEE (reference sequence). The ends were cut back, 4 bases at V and 0 bases at J, with 14 bases in the middle. The CDR3 spans 17 residues.

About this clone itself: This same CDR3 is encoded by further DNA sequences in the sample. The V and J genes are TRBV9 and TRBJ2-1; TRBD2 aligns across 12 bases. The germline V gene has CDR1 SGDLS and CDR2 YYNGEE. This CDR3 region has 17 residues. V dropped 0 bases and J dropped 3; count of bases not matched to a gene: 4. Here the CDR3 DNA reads TGTGCCAGCAGCGTAGGAACTAGCGGGGGGAGCTACAATGAGCAGTTCTTC. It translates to CASSVGTSGGSYNEQFF.

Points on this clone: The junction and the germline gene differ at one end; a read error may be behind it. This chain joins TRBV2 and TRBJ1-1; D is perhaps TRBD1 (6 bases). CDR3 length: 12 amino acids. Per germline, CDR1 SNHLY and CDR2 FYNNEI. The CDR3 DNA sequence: TGTGCCGGCAGTGGAGGGGGAAGGGCGGCTTTCTTT. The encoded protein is CAGSGGGRAAFF.

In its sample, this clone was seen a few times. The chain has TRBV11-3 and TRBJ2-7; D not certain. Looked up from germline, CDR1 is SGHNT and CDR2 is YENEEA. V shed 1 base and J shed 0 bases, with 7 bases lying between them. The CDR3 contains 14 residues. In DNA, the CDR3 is TGTGCCAGCAGCTTAGTTAGTACCTCCTACGAGCAGTACTTC. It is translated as CASSLVSTSYEQYF.

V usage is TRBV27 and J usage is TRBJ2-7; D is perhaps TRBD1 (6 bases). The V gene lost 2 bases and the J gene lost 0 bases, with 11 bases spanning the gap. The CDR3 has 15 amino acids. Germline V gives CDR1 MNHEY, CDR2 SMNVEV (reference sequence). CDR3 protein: CASSLVAGASYEQYF. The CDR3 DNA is TGTGCCAGCAGTTTAGTGGCAGGGGCCTCCTACGAGCAGTACTTC.

CDR3: CASSLGPSGANVLTF. CDR3 nucleotide sequence: TGCGCCAGCAGCTTGGGGCCCTCTGGGGCCAACGTCCTGACTTTC. J is TRBJ2-6 and V is TRBV5-1, with D hard to call. Trimming removed 0 bases at V and 0 bases at J, with 4 bases between. The V gene's germline CDR1 is SGHRS and CDR2 YFSETQ. The CDR3 is 15 amino acids.

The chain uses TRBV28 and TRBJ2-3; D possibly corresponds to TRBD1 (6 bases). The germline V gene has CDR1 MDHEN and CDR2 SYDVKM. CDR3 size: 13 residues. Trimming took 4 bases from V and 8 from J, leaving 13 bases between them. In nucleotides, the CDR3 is TGTGCCAGCAGTTCTGGGGACATCCTTACGCAGTATTTT. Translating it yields CASSSGDILTQYF.

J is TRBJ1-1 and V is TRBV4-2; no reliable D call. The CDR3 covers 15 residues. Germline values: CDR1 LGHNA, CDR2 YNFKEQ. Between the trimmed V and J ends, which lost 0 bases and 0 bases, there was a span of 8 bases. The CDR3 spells CASSQEAVMNTEAFF. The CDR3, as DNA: TGTGCCAGCAGCCAAGAGGCAGTAATGAACACTGAAGCTTTCTTT.

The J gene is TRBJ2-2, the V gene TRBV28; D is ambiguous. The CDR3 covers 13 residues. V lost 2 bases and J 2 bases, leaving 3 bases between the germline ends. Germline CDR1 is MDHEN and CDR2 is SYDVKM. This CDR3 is CASSLLNTGELFF. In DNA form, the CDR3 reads TGTGCCAGCAGTTTACTCAACACCGGGGAGCTGTTTTTT.

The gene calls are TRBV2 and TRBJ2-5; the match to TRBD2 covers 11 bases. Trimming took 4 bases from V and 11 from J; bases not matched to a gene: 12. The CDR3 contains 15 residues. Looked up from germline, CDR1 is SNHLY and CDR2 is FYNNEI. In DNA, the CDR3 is TGTGCCAGCAGTGTACTAGCGGGGGACTCTCAAGAGCAGTACTTC. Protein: CASSVLAGDSQEQYF.

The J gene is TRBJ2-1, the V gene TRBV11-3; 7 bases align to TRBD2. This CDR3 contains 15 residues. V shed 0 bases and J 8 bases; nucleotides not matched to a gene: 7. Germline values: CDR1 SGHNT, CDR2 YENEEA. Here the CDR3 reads CASSLDPSGNYEQFF. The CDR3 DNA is TGTGCCAGCAGCTTAGATCCCAGCGGGAATTATGAGCAGTTCTTC.

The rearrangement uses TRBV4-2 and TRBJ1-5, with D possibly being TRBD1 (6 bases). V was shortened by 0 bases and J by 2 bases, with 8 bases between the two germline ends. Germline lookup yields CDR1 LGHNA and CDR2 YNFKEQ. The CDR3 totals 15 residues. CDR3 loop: CASSQEDRGNQPQHF. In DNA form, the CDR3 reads TGTGCCAGCAGCCAAGAGGACAGAGGCAATCAGCCCCAGCATTTT.

The CDR3 DNA reads as TGTGCCAGTAGTATGGGGCTAGCGGGCCCACCCTACGAGCAGTACTTC. Its protein is CASSMGLAGPPYEQYF. This chain links TRBV19 with TRBJ2-7; 8 nucleotides match TRBD2. The CDR3 has 16 residues. The V segment lost 3 bases and the J segment 2 bases; nucleotides outside the gene matches: 9. Germline V gives CDR1 LNHDA, CDR2 SQIVND (reference sequence).

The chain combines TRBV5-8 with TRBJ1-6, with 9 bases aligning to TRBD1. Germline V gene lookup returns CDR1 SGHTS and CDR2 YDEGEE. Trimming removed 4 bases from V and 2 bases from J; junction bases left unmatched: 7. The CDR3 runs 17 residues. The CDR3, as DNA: TGTGCCAGCAGCCTACCCGGGACAGGGACCTATAATTCACCCCTCCACTTT. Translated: CASSLPGTGTYNSPLHF.

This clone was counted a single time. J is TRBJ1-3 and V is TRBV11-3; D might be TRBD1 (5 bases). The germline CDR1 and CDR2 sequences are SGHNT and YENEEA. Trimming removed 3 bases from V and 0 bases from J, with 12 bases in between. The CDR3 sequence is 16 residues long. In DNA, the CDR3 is TGTGCCAGCAGCTTTAGAGACAGCAACTCTGGAAACACCATATATTTT. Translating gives CASSFRDSNSGNTIYF.

This CDR3 is CASTLTSGNTIYF. The CDR3 nucleotides read TGTGCCAGCACCTTAACATCTGGAAACACCATATATTTT. This chain connects TRBV6-5 to TRBJ1-3, with D unclear. V was pared by 7 bases and J by 1 base, with 8 bases between. This CDR3 has 13 residues. Per germline, CDR1 MNHEY and CDR2 SVGAGI.

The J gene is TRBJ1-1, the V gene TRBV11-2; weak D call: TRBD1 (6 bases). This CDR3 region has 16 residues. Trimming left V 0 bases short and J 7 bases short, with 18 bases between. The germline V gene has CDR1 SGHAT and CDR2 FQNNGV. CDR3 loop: CASSLDQDRGLGEAFF. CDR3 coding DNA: TGTGCCAGCAGCTTAGACCAGGACAGAGGCTTAGGTGAAGCTTTCTTT. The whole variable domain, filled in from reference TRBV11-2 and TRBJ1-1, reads EAGVAQSPRYKIIEKRQSVAFWCNPISGHATLYWYQQILGQGPKLLIQFQNNGVVDDSQLPKDRFSAERLKGVDSTLKIQPAKLEDSAVYLCASSLDQDRGLGEAFFGQGTRLTVV.

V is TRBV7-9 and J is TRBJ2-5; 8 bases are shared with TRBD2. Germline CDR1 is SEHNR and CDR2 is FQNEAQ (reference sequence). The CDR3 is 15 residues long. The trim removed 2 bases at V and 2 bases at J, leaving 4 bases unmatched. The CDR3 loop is CASSLSLAGQETQYF. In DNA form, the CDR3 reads TGTGCCAGCAGCTTAAGCTTAGCGGGGCAAGAGACCCAGTACTTC.

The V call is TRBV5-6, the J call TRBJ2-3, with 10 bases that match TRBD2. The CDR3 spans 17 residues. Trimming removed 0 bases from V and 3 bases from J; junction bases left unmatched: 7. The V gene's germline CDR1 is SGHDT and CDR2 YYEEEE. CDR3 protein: CASSLGLAGGSTDTQYF. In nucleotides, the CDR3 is TGTGCCAGCAGCTTGGGACTAGCGGGCGGGTCGACAGATACGCAGTATTTT.

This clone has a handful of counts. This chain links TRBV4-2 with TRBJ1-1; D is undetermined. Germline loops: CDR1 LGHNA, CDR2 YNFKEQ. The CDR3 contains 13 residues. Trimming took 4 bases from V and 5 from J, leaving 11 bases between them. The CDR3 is CASSLPGETEAFF. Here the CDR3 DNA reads TGTGCCAGCAGCCTACCCGGGGAAACTGAAGCTTTCTTT.

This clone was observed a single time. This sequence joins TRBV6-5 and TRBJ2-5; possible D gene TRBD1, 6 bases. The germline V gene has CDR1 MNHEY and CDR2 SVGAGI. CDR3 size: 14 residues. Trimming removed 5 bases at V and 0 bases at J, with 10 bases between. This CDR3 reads CASSPGTYQETQYF. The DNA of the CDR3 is TGTGCCAGCAGTCCCGGGACATACCAAGAGACCCAGTACTTC.

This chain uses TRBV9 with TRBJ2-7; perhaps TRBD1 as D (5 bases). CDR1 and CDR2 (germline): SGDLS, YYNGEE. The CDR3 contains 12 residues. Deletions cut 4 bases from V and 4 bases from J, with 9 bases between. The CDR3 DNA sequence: TGTGCCAGCAGCCAAGACAGTTACGAGCAGTACTTC. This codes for CASSQDSYEQYF. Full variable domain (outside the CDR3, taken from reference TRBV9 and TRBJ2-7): DSGVTQTPKHLITATGQRVTLRCSPRSGDLSVYWYQQSLDQGLQFLIQYYNGEERAKGNILERFSAQQFPDLHSELNLSSLELGDSALYFCASSQDSYEQYFGPGTRLTVT.

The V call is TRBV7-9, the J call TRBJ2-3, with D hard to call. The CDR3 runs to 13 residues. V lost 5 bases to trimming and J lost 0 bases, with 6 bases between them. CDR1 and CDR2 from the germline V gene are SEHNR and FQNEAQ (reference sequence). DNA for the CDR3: TGTGCCAGCAGCCGTTCTAGCACAGATACGCAGTATTTT. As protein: CASSRSSTDTQYF.

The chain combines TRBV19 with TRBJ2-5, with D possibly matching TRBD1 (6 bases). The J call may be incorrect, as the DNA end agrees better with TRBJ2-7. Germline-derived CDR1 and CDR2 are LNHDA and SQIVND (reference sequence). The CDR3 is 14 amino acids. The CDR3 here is CASSMTDSSYEQYF. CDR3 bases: TGTGCCAGTAGTATGACGGACAGCTCCTACGAGCAGTACTTC.